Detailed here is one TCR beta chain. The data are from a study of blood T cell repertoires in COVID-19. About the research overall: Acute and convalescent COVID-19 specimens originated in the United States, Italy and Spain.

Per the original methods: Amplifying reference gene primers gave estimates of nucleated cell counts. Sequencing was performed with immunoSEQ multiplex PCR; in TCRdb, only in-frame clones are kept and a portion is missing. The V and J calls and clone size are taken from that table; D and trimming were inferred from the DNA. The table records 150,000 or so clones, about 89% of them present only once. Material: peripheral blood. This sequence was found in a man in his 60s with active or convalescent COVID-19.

Here the CDR3 DNA reads TGTGCCAGTAGTACCGGACAGACATTTCACTATGGCTACACCTTC. Its protein is CASSTGQTFHYGYTF. The rearrangement joins TRBV19 to TRBJ1-2; TRBD1 is a possible D gene (6 bases). This CDR3 comprises 15 residues. V was pared by 4 bases and J by 3 bases, with 15 bases between. Germline loops: CDR1 LNHDA, CDR2 SQIVND (reference sequence). Filled out from reference TRBV19 and TRBJ1-2, the complete variable domain reads DGGITQSPKYLFRKEGQNVTLSCEQNLNHDAMYWYRQDPGQGLRLIYYSQIVNDFQKGDIAEGYSVSREKKESFPLTVTSAQKNPTAFYLCASSTGQTFHYGYTFGSGTRLTVV.